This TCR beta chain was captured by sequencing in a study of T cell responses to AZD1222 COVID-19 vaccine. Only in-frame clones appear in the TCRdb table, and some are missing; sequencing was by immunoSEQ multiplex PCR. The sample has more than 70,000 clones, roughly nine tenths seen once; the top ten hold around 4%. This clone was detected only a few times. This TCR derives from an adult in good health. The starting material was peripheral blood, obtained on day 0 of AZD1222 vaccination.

The CDR3 protein is CASGFHTKEAVGNQPQHF. The CDR3 DNA follows: TGTGCTAGTGGTTTCCACACAAAGGAGGCAGTAGGCAATCAGCCCCAGCATTTT. This chain uses TRBV12-5 with TRBJ1-5, with no clear D. The V gene lost 3 bases and the J gene lost 2 bases, with 20 bases spanning the gap. Germline V gene data show CDR1 as LGHNT and CDR2 as FRNRAP. CDR3 size: 18 residues.